Listed below are T cell receptor beta chains from one sample, sequenced in a study of blood T cell repertoires in COVID-19. The repertoire was sequenced with immunoSEQ multiplex PCR; TCRdb's copy has only in-frame clones and lacks some. The sample holds some 300,000 clones, approximately 86% seen once. The sequenced material came from peripheral blood. Receptors originate from an older woman with COVID-19, enrolled during active disease. Each CDR3 is given with its conserved first and last residue. Fields, in order: D gene, J gene, clone size, V gene, CDR3 protein, CDR3 DNA. A D gene is named only where the DNA matches it firmly. Rows give clone size only sometimes, using once, few, many, or a class for an expanded clone.

-	TRBJ1-1	once	TRBV6-5	CASTITVNTEAFF	TGTGCCAGCACCATTACAGTGAACACTGAAGCTTTCTTT
-	TRBJ2-7	once	TRBV10-3	CAISLAGPGYEQYF	TGTGCCATCAGTCTCGCAGGGCCTGGCTACGAGCAGTACTTC
-	TRBJ2-1	-	TRBV12-3/TRBV12-4	CASSSGTYNEQFF	TGTGCCAGCAGTTCCGGGACCTACAATGAGCAGTTCTTC
-	TRBJ1-2	-	TRBV5-6	CASSFQGSYGYTF	TGTGCCAGCAGCTTTCAGGGGAGCTATGGCTACACCTTC
-	TRBJ1-1	-	TRBV29-1	CSVHPQQGNTEAFF	TGCAGCGTTCACCCACAACAGGGGAACACTGAAGCTTTCTTT
-	TRBJ1-5	-	TRBV19	CASSSLTDSNQPQHF	TGTGCCAGTAGTAGCCTGACAGATAGCAATCAGCCCCAGCATTTT
TRBD1	TRBJ2-2	-	TRBV5-4	CASSLGQTNTGELFF	TGTGCCAGCAGCCTGGGACAGACGAACACCGGGGAGCTGTTTTTT
TRBD1	TRBJ2-5	-	TRBV3-1/TRBV3-2	CASSQDGQEQETQYF	TGTGCCAGCAGCCAAGATGGACAGGAGCAAGAGACCCAGTACTTC
-	TRBJ2-2	few	TRBV7-2	CASSLWGVQTGELFF	TGTGCCAGCAGCTTGTGGGGGGTGCAAACCGGGGAGCTGTTTTTT
-	TRBJ2-1	-	TRBV7-9	CASSSHVDGPLQFF	TGTGCCAGCAGCTCCCACGTTGATGGGCCTTTGCAGTTCTTC
-	TRBJ1-4	-	TRBV20-1	CSATDPGTTNEKLFF	TGCAGTGCTACTGATCCGGGAACAACTAATGAAAAACTGTTTTTT
-	TRBJ2-1	-	TRBV4-1	CASSRGGVVYNEQFF	TGCGCCAGCAGCAGGGGGGGAGTCGTATACAATGAGCAGTTCTTC
TRBD2	TRBJ2-3	-	TRBV24-1	CATSDSGLASDTQYF	TGTGCCACCAGTGATTCGGGACTAGCCTCGGATACGCAGTATTTT
TRBD1	TRBJ1-2	-	TRBV7-2	CASSSDREYGYTF	TGTGCCAGCAGCTCGGACAGGGAATATGGCTACACCTTC
TRBD1	TRBJ1-1	-	TRBV4-3	CASSQDGTENTEAFF	TGCGCCAGCAGCCAAGATGGGACAGAGAACACTGAAGCTTTCTTT
-	TRBJ2-7	once	TRBV19	CASSIEFSDSPAYEQYF	TGTGCCAGTAGTATAGAATTCTCGGACTCTCCAGCCTACGAGCAGTACTTC
-	TRBJ1-2	-	TRBV28	CASSLSLYGYTF	TGTGCCAGCAGTTTATCTCTTTATGGCTACACCTTC
TRBD1	TRBJ1-5	once	TRBV28	CASSPGQGLGQPQHF	TGTGCCAGCAGTCCGGGACAGGGACTTGGTCAGCCCCAGCATTTT
-	TRBJ1-3	-	TRBV28	CASSKTGFSGNTIYF	TGTGCCAGCAGTAAAACAGGGTTCTCTGGAAACACCATATATTTT
TRBD1	TRBJ1-6	few	TRBV2	CASSYESGQVLSPLHF	TGTGCCAGCAGTTACGAATCGGGACAGGTACTTTCACCCCTCCACTTT
-	TRBJ1-2	-	TRBV4-1	CASSQSSNYGYTF	TGCGCCAGCAGCCAATCCTCCAACTATGGCTACACCTTC
-	TRBJ2-5	once	TRBV19	CASSIIAKETQYF	TGTGCCAGTAGTATCATCGCGAAAGAGACCCAGTACTTC
TRBD2	TRBJ2-1	-	TRBV11-2	CASRRGGVYNEQFF	TGTGCCAGCCGACGGGGGGGCGTCTACAATGAGCAGTTCTTC
TRBD1	TRBJ2-7	few	TRBV2	CATGQGRYEQYF	TGTGCCACCGGACAGGGGCGCTACGAGCAGTACTTC
TRBD2	TRBJ2-3	-	TRBV24-1	CATSASGGDTDTQYF	TGTGCCACCAGTGCTAGCGGGGGTGACACAGATACGCAGTATTTT
-	TRBJ2-1	-	TRBV9	CASNPGAGVGGEQFF	TGTGCCAGCAATCCCGGGGCGGGCGTCGGGGGTGAGCAGTTCTTC
TRBD1	TRBJ2-7	-	TRBV30	CAWSPGTDYEQYF	TGTGCCTGGAGTCCCGGGACAGATTACGAGCAGTACTTC
TRBD1	TRBJ1-2	once	TRBV5-6	CASSDINYQGANGYTF	TGTGCCAGCAGCGACATTAATTACCAGGGGGCGAATGGCTACACCTTC
-	TRBJ1-5	once	TRBV27	CATGLYSNQPQHF	TGTGCCACGGGACTTTATAGCAATCAGCCCCAGCATTTT
-	TRBJ2-7	few	TRBV9	CASSVGGDPDLEQYF	TGTGCCAGCAGCGTAGGGGGCGACCCCGACCTGGAGCAGTACTTC
TRBD1	TRBJ2-7	-	TRBV2	CASSVSQGAYEQYF	TGTGCCAGCAGTGTAAGCCAGGGGGCCTACGAGCAGTACTTC
TRBD1	TRBJ2-7	-	TRBV5-1	CASSPGGQGSDEQYF	TGCGCCAGCAGTCCAGGGGGACAGGGGTCGGACGAGCAGTACTTC
TRBD1	TRBJ2-1	-	TRBV5-1	CASSLGQGKSGEQFF	TGCGCCAGCAGCTTGGGACAGGGGAAATCGGGTGAGCAGTTCTTC
-	TRBJ1-2	-	TRBV6-1	CASSDPLWAGLYGYTF	TGTGCCAGCAGTGACCCTCTCTGGGCAGGCCTTTATGGCTACACCTTC
-	TRBJ1-2	-	TRBV24-1	CATSSNTGTYGYTF	TGTGCCACCAGTTCGAATACAGGGACCTATGGCTACACCTTC
TRBD1	TRBJ2-7	once	TRBV5-1	CASSDGQGIYEQYF	TGCGCCAGCAGTGATGGACAGGGGATTTACGAGCAGTACTTC
-	TRBJ1-5	-	TRBV21-1	CARLRHRVNQPQHF	TGTGCCAGACTACGCCACAGGGTCAATCAGCCCCAGCATTTT
-	TRBJ2-1	-	TRBV9	CASSGDYSEQFF	TGTGCCAGCAGCGGAGATTACAGTGAGCAGTTCTTC
-	TRBJ2-2	-	TRBV30	CAWSGPVLTTGELFF	TGTGCCTGGAGTGGCCCGGTCCTAACCACCGGGGAGCTGTTTTTT
-	TRBJ1-2	-	TRBV28	CASSLGHNNYGYTF	TGTGCCAGCAGTCTAGGACACAATAACTATGGCTACACCTTC
-	TRBJ1-1	many	TRBV7-9	CASSLLMNTEAFF	TGTGCCAGCAGCTTATTAATGAACACTGAAGCTTTCTTT
-	TRBJ2-5	-	TRBV18	CASSPWRGKETQYF	TGTGCCAGCTCACCGTGGAGGGGAAAAGAGACCCAGTACTTC
TRBD1	TRBJ2-1	-	TRBV6-5	CASSLGQGGLNEQFF	TGTGCCAGCAGTTTGGGACAGGGTGGGCTCAATGAGCAGTTCTTC
TRBD2	TRBJ2-7	-	TRBV5-6	CASSLASGGSLLEQYF	TGTGCCAGCAGCTTGGCGTCGGGGGGATCTCTTCTGGAGCAGTACTTC
TRBD2	TRBJ2-7	-	TRBV9	CASSPGTTSYEQYF	TGTGCCAGCAGCCCGGGGACTACCTCCTACGAGCAGTACTTC
TRBD1	TRBJ1-1	-	TRBV11-2	CASRLSGTGKRDEAFF	TGTGCCAGCAGATTATCCGGGACAGGGAAAAGGGATGAAGCTTTCTTT
TRBD1	TRBJ1-2	-	TRBV7-8	CASSPRTRQGAGDGYTF	TGTGCCAGCAGCCCAAGAACAAGACAGGGGGCTGGAGATGGCTACACCTTC
-	TRBJ1-1	-	TRBV30	CAWSPRQLARTEAFF	TGTGCCTGGAGTCCAAGACAGTTGGCTCGTACTGAAGCTTTCTTT
TRBD1	TRBJ2-7	-	TRBV6-5	CASDGTAYEQYF	TGTGCCAGCGATGGGACAGCTTACGAGCAGTACTTC
-	TRBJ1-5	once	TRBV11-2	CASSLATNQPQHF	TGTGCCAGCAGCTTAGCCACAAATCAGCCCCAGCATTTT
TRBD1	TRBJ2-7	once	TRBV12-3/TRBV12-4	CASRGGDSYEQYF	TGTGCCAGCAGAGGGGGCGACTCCTACGAGCAGTACTTC
-	TRBJ2-5	-	TRBV19	CASRYLGQETQYF	TGTGCCAGTAGATACCTAGGCCAAGAGACCCAGTACTTC
TRBD2	TRBJ2-1	once	TRBV7-3	CASSSFSGGYNEQFF	TGTGCCAGCAGCTCGTTCTCCGGGGGGTACAATGAGCAGTTCTTC
TRBD1	TRBJ2-5	-	TRBV5-4	CASSSGGTVLETQYF	TGTGCCAGCAGCTCAGGGGGAACGGTGCTGGAGACCCAGTACTTC
TRBD2	TRBJ2-5	-	TRBV7-2	CASSPKTSGKETQYF	TGTGCCAGCAGCCCTAAGACTAGCGGTAAAGAGACCCAGTACTTC
-	TRBJ1-1	-	TRBV19	CASKHSIWNTEAFF	TGTGCCAGTAAACATAGCATATGGAACACTGAAGCTTTCTTT
-	TRBJ2-1	-	TRBV3-1/TRBV3-2	CASSQDERVLRNEQFF	TGTGCCAGCAGCCAAGATGAGCGGGTACTCCGCAATGAGCAGTTCTTC
-	TRBJ2-5	-	TRBV9	CASSVDPHSGTKTETQYF	TGTGCCAGCAGCGTAGACCCCCACTCCGGGACAAAAACAGAGACCCAGTACTTC
TRBD2	TRBJ2-7	-	TRBV6-6	CASRLLAGGNYEQYF	TGTGCCAGCAGGCTGCTAGCGGGGGGGAACTACGAGCAGTACTTC